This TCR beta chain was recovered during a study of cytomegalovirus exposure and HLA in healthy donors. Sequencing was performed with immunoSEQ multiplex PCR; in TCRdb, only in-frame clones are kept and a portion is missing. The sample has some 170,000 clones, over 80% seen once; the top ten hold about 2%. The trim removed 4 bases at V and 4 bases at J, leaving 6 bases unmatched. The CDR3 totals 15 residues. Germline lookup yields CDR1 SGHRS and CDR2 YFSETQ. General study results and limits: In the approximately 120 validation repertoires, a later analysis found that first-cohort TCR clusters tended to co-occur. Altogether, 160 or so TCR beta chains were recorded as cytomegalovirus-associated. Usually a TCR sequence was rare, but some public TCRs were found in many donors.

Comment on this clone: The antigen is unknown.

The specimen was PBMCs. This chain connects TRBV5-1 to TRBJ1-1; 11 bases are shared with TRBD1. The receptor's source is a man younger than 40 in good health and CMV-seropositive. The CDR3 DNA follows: TGCGCCAGCAGCCCGGTCGGGACAGGGGGCACTGAAGCTTTCTTT. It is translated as CASSPVGTGGTEAFF.